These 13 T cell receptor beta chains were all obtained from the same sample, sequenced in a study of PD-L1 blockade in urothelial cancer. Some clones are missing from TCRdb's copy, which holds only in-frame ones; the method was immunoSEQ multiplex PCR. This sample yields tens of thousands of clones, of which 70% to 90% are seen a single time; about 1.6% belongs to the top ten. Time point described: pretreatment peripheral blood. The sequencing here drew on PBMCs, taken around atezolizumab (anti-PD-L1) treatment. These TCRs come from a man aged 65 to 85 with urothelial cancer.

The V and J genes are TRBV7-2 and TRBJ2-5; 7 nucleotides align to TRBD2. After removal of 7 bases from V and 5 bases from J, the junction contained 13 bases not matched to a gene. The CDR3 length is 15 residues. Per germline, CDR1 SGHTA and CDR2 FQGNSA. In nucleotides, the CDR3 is TGTGCCAGCACCTCACAGCGGGGTGGAGGGGAGACCCAGTACTTC. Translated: CASTSQRGGGETQYF. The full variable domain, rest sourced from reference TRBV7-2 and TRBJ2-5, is GAGVSQSPSNKVTEKGKDVELRCDPISGHTALYWYRQSLGQGLEFLIYFQGNSAPDKSGLPSDRFSAERTGGSVSTLTIQRTQQEDSAVYLCASTSQRGGGETQYFGPGTRLLVL.

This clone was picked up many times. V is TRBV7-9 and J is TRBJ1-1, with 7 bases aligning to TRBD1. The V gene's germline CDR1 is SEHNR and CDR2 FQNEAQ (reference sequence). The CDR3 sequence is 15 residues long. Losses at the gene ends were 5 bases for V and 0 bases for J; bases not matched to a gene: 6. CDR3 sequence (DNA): TGTGCCAGCAGCCCGGGACAGAGCATGAACACTGAAGCTTTCTTT. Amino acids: CASSPGQSMNTEAFF.

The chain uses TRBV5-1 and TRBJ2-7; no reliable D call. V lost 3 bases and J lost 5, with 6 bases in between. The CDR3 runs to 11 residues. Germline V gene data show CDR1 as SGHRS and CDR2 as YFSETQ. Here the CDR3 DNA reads TGCGCCAGCAGCTCTCAGGACGAGCAGTACTTC. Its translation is CASSSQDEQYF.

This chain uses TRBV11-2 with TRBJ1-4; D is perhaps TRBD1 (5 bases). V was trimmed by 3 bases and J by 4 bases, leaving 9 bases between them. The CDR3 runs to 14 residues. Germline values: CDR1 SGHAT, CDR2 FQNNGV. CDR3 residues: CASSFGHDNEKLFF. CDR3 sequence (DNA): TGTGCCAGCAGCTTTGGACACGATAATGAAAAACTGTTTTTT.

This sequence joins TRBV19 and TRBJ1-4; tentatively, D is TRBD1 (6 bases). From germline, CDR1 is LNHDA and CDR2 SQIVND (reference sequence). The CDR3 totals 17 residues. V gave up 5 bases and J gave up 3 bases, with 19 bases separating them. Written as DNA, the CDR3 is TGTGCCAGTAGTTTCAACGCCCAGGGGACGGCTAATGAAAAACTGTTTTTT. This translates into CASSFNAQGTANEKLFF.

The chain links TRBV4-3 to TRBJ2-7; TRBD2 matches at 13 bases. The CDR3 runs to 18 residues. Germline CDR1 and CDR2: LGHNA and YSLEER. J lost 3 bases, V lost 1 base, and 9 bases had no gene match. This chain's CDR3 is CASSQGLAGGPTHYEQYF. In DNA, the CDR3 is TGCGCCAGCAGCCAAGGACTAGCGGGAGGACCGACTCACTACGAGCAGTACTTC.

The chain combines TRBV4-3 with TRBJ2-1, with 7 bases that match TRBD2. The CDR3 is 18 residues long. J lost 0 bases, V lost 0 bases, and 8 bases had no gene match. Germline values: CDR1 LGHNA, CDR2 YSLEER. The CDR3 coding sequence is TGCGCCAGCAGCCAAGAGAGCGCGGGAGTGGGCTCCTACAATGAGCAGTTCTTC. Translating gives CASSQESAGVGSYNEQFF.

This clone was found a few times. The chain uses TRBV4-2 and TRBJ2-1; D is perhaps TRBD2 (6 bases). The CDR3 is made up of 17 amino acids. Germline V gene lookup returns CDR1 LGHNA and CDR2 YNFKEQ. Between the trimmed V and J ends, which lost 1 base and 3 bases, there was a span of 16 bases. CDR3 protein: CASSQGGLRDRYNEQFF. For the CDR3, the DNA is TGTGCCAGCAGCCAAGGGGGACTTCGGGACCGCTACAATGAGCAGTTCTTC.

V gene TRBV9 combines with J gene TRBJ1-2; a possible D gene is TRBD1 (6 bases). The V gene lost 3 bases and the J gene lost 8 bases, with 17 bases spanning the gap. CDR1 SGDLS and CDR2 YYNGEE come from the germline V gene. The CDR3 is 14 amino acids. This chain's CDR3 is CASSALGGALGYTF. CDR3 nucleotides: TGTGCCAGCAGCGCCCTTGGGGGGGCGTTGGGCTACACCTTC.

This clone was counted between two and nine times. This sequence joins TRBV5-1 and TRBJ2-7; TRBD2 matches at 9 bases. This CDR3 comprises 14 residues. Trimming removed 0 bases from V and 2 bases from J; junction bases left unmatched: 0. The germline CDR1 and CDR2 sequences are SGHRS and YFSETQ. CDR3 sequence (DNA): TGCGCCAGCAGCTTGGGCGGGAGGGCCTACGAGCAGTACTTC. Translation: CASSLGGRAYEQYF.

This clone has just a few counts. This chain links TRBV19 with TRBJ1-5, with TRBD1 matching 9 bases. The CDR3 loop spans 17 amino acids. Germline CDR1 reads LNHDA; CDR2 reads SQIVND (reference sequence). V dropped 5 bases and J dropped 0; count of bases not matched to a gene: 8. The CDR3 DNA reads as TGTGCCAGTAGTTTACAGGACAGGGGTTATAGCAATCAGCCCCAGCATTTT. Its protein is CASSLQDRGYSNQPQHF.

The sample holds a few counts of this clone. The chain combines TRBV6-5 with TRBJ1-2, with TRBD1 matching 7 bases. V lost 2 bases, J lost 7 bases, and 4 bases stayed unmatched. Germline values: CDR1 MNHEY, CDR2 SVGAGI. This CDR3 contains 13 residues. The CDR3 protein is CASSYRGQSGYTF. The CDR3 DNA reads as TGTGCCAGCAGTTACAGGGGGCAGAGTGGCTACACCTTC.

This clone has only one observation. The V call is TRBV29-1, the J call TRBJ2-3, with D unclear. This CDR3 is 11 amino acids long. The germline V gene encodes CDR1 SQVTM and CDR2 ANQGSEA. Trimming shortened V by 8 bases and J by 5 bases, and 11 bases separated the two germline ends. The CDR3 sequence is CSSLSQDTQYF. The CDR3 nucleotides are TGCAGCAGCCTTTCCCAAGATACGCAGTATTTT.